A single sample gave rise to the 28 T cell receptor beta chains below, sequenced in a study of blood T cells in healthy people across ages. A second PCR of about 7 to 11 cycles used a sample-barcoded 5' primer and a J-beta primer mix. TCRdb redid the calling of the 5' RACE reads with MiXCR, one entry per CDR3 protein. The table includes 1,500,000 or so distinct CDR3 sequences, about 45% detected once. Sequencing was done on a sample of blood. These receptors were taken from a woman younger than 35 in good health.

CDR3 sequence: CASSVDSYSGNTIYF. For the CDR3, the DNA is TGCGCCAGCAGCGTCGACAGCTACTCTGGAAACACCATATATTTT. This chain uses TRBV5-1 with TRBJ1-3, with a weak D call TRBD1 (5 bases). The V end lost 4 bases, the J end lost 0 bases, and 11 bases lay between the germline ends. Germline V gene lookup returns CDR1 SGHRS and CDR2 YFSETQ. The CDR3 is 15 amino acids.

The chain is built from TRBV20-1 and TRBJ2-5, with 9 bases matching TRBD2. The tail of the sequence fits TRBJ2-7 better, so the J call may be wrong. Germline lookup yields CDR1 DFQATT and CDR2 SNEGSKA (reference sequence). The length of the CDR3 is 17 residues. The CDR3 DNA follows: TGCAGTGCTAGAGATTTGACTCGACTAGCGGCAGGCTACGAGCAGTACTTC. Translated: CSARDLTRLAAGYEQYF.

This clonotype was detected a few times. CDR3 loop: CASSLVGYREVKYEQYF. The CDR3 DNA reads TGTGCCAGCAGCTTAGTGGGCTACAGGGAGGTGAAGTACGAGCAGTACTTC. The chain uses TRBV7-9 and TRBJ2-7; either TRBD1 or TRBD2 may fit D (6 bases each). From germline, CDR1 is SEHNR and CDR2 FQNEAQ (reference sequence). V shed 1 base and J shed 4 bases, with 20 bases lying between them. This CDR3 is built from 17 residues.

This clonotype turned up a few times. V is TRBV3-1 and J is TRBJ2-1; possible D gene TRBD2, 6 bases. Looked up from germline, CDR1 is LGHDT and CDR2 is YNNKEL (reference sequence). The V end lost 2 bases, the J end lost 7 bases, and 12 bases lay between the germline ends. The CDR3 contains 14 residues. The CDR3 sequence is CASSQRLARNEQFF. CDR3 in DNA: TGTGCCAGCAGCCAACGTCTAGCGCGAAATGAGCAGTTCTTC.

The chain couples TRBV2 to TRBJ1-4; the D gene is possibly TRBD1 (6 bases). Germline CDR1 reads SNHLY; CDR2 reads FYNNEI. With 1 base removed from V and 4 bases from J, the gap between germline ends came to 10 bases. This CDR3 contains 15 residues. The CDR3 loop reads CASSEVGAINEKLFF. The CDR3 DNA reads as TGTGCCAGCAGTGAAGTGGGGGCAATTAATGAAAAACTGTTTTTT.

The chain joins TRBV21-1 to TRBJ2-1; the D call in the table, TRBD2, was not verified against the DNA. TRBV21-1 is noted as a pseudogene. CDR3 length equals 17 residues. This chain's CDR3 is CASSSDRRLAGDNEQFF. The CDR3 DNA reads as TGTGCCAGCAGCAGCGATAGAAGGCTAGCGGGGGACAATGAGCAGTTCTTC.

The chain carries TRBV12-3 or TRBV12-4 and TRBJ2-2, with TRBD1 identical over 9 bases. V shed 6 bases and J 7 bases; nucleotides not matched to a gene: 6. CDR3 length equals 14 residues. The CDR3 coding sequence is TGTGCCAGCAGAGGGACAGGGAGAATCGGGGAGCTGTTTTTT. Translated, it gives CASRGTGRIGELFF.

The gene calls are TRBV9 and TRBJ2-3, with D unresolved. Trimming pared 0 bases from V and 4 bases from J, leaving 12 bases between. The CDR3 is 15 residues long. The germline gives CDR1 SGDLS, CDR2 YYNGEE. CDR3 loop: CASSVGTNPADTQYF. The CDR3, as DNA: TGTGCCAGCAGCGTAGGTACCAACCCCGCAGATACGCAGTATTTT.

This clonotype showed up many times. The V call is TRBV4-1, the J call TRBJ1-1, with D tentatively TRBD1 (5 bases). Germline V gives CDR1 MGHRA, CDR2 YSYEKL. The CDR3 length is 13 residues. Trimming cost V 3 bases and J 4 bases, with 9 bases left between them. CDR3 nucleotides: TGCGCCAGCAGCCAGGGACTGGGCACTGAAGCTTTCTTT. This encodes CASSQGLGTEAFF.

In the case of this clonotype: At one end the junction does not follow the germline gene, possibly because of a read error. V gene TRBV9 combines with J gene TRBJ1-4; D not resolved. Germline CDR1 SGDLS, CDR2 YYNGEE. The CDR3 has 14 residues. DNA for the CDR3: TGTGCCAGCAGCGTTGGAGGGCTTAATGAAAGACTGTTTTTT. It encodes CASSVGGLNERLFF.

CDR3 coding DNA: TGTGCCAGCAGTGTAAGGGGGCCCACTCAGCCCCAGCATTTT. Protein product: CASSVRGPTQPQHF. The chain links TRBV27 to TRBJ1-5; 7 bases are a match to TRBD1. V lost 5 bases, J lost 6 bases, and 7 bases stayed unmatched. The CDR3 is 14 amino acids. Germline lookup yields CDR1 MNHEY and CDR2 SMNVEV (reference sequence).

V gene TRBV6-2 or TRBV6-3 combines with J gene TRBJ2-1; D not certain. The V and J ends lost 5 bases and 8 bases respectively, with 16 bases between them. The CDR3 has 14 amino acids. Looked up from germline, CDR1 is MNHEY and CDR2 is SVGEGT. For the CDR3, the DNA is TGTGCCAGCAGTACCTGGGGTGGTAGGGATGAGCAGTTCTTC. Residues: CASSTWGGRDEQFF.

The CDR3 here is CASSNRDTYNSPLHF. The CDR3 nucleotides read TGTGCCAGCAGTAACCGGGACACCTATAATTCACCCCTCCACTTT. The chain employs TRBV12-3 or TRBV12-4 and TRBJ1-6; weak D call: TRBD1 (6 bases). The CDR3 extends over 15 amino acids. With 5 bases removed from V and 2 bases from J, the gap between germline ends came to 10 bases.

CDR3 in amino acids: CSARVGDKNTEAFF. For the CDR3, the DNA is TGCAGTGCTAGAGTTGGGGACAAGAACACTGAAGCTTTCTTT. The chain combines TRBV20-1 with TRBJ1-1; a possible D gene is TRBD1 (6 bases). The V gene's germline CDR1 is DFQATT and CDR2 SNEGSKA (reference sequence). This CDR3 spans 14 amino acids. The V gene lost 1 base and the J gene lost 1 base, with 10 bases spanning the gap.

This sequence joins TRBV6-6 and TRBJ1-3; D uncertain. The CDR3 sequence is 16 residues long. V was shortened by 2 bases and J by 0 bases, with 11 bases between the two germline ends. CDR1 is MNHNY, CDR2 SVGAGI, per germline (reference sequence). DNA for the CDR3: TGTGCCAGCAGTTACGAGGGCGGGAGCTCTGGAAACACCATATATTTT. It encodes CASSYEGGSSGNTIYF.

This chain uses TRBV7-2 with TRBJ2-3; 8 nucleotides match TRBD2. CDR1 and CDR2 (germline): SGHTA, FQGNSA. V shed 5 bases and J 4 bases; nucleotides not matched to a gene: 11. The CDR3 runs 16 residues. The CDR3 nucleotides are TGTGCCAGCAGCCTATCAGGACTAGCCCTCGCAGATACGCAGTATTTT. This gives the protein CASSLSGLALADTQYF.

The chain links TRBV4-1 to TRBJ1-5; unclear D gene. The CDR3 runs to 15 residues. Germline CDR1 and CDR2: MGHRA and YSYEKL. The germline V and J ends were trimmed by 3 bases and 2 bases, with 11 bases remaining between them. This chain's CDR3 is CASSQPRVGNQPQHF. CDR3 nucleotide sequence: TGCGCCAGCAGCCAGCCAAGGGTTGGCAATCAGCCCCAGCATTTT.

The J gene is TRBJ2-5, the V gene TRBV24-1; no definite D call. CDR3 length: 11 residues. The germline CDR1 and CDR2 sequences are KGHDR and SFDVKD. Between the trimmed V and J ends, which lost 0 bases and 10 bases, there was a span of 5 bases. The chain's CDR3 is CATSDLTFQYF. CDR3 nucleotide sequence: TGTGCCACCAGTGATTTGACTTTCCAGTACTTC.

The rearrangement uses TRBV4-3 and TRBJ1-5; D is possibly TRBD1 (5 bases). V was trimmed by 0 bases and J by 6 bases, leaving 12 bases between them. Per germline, CDR1 LGHNA and CDR2 YSLEER. CDR3 length: 15 amino acids. DNA for the CDR3: TGCGCCAGCAGCCAAGATCGTGACAGTGGTCAGCCCCAGCATTTT. This translates into CASSQDRDSGQPQHF.

The V call is TRBV7-9, the J call TRBJ2-2, with TRBD1 matching 8 bases. After removal of 5 bases from V and 7 bases from J, the junction contained 9 bases not matched to a gene. The CDR3 extends over 15 amino acids. The germline gives CDR1 SEHNR, CDR2 FQNEAQ (reference sequence). The CDR3 DNA sequence: TGTGCCAGCAGCCCGTTGGCAGGGGGCCGCGGGGAGCTGTTTTTT. This sequence encodes CASSPLAGGRGELFF.

The chain employs TRBV7-3 and TRBJ2-1; TRBD2 aligns across 8 bases. This CDR3 has 16 amino acids. With 1 base clipped from V and 4 bases from J, the junction kept 6 bases outside the gene matches. The germline V gene encodes CDR1 SGHTA and CDR2 FQGTGA. The CDR3 protein is CASSLNPGTRYNEQFF. CDR3 DNA: TGTGCCAGCAGCTTAAACCCGGGGACTAGGTACAATGAGCAGTTCTTC.

This clonotype was found a few times. V usage is TRBV28 and J usage is TRBJ2-3, with 10 bases lining up with TRBD2. Per the germline V gene, CDR1 is MDHEN and CDR2 is SYDVKM. The CDR3 sequence is 17 residues long. Trimming at V came to 1 base and at J to 4 bases, leaving 8 bases not matched to a gene. Here the CDR3 reads CASSLSSSGGFADTQYF. The CDR3 region has the DNA TGTGCCAGCAGTTTATCATCTAGCGGGGGTTTCGCAGATACGCAGTATTTT.

The CDR3 nucleotides read TGCAGTGCTAGAGATCGTATAGGGGGACTAGCGGGATGTACGCAGTATTTT. This translates into CSARDRIGGLAGCTQYF. The chain carries TRBV20-1 and TRBJ2-3; 13 bases align to TRBD2. Germline V gene lookup returns CDR1 DFQATT and CDR2 SNEGSKA (reference sequence). The CDR3 totals 17 residues. The trim removed 0 bases at V and 8 bases at J, leaving 11 bases unmatched.

This clonotype occurred a few times. The chain is built from TRBV27 and TRBJ2-1; 9 nucleotides align to TRBD2. The assigned J gene may be wrong: the sequence end matches TRBJ2-7 better. Germline lookup yields CDR1 MNHEY and CDR2 SMNVEV (reference sequence). There are 14 residues in the CDR3. CDR3 sequence (DNA): TGTGCCAGTAAACTAGCGGGCATCTACAATGAGCAGTACTTC. Encoded protein: CASKLAGIYNEQYF.

The chain employs TRBV30 and TRBJ1-1; D may be TRBD1 (5 bases). V was shortened by 7 bases and J by 1 base, with 16 bases between the two germline ends. The CDR3 loop spans 14 amino acids. Germline CDR1 reads GTSNPN; CDR2 reads SVGIG (reference sequence). CDR3 nucleotides: TGTGCCTTCACCAGGGCGCGAGGGAACACTGAAGCTTTCTTT. Its translation: CAFTRARGNTEAFF. Based on the CDR3 plus reference TRBV30 and TRBJ1-1, the full variable domain is SQTIHQWPATLVQPVGSPLSLECTVEGTSNPNLYWYRQAAGRGLQLLFYSVGIGQISSEVPQNLSASRPQDRQFILSSKKLLLSDSGFYLCAFTRARGNTEAFFGQGTRLTVV.

This clonotype was recorded at least ten times. The chain couples TRBV12-3 or TRBV12-4 to TRBJ2-7, with a tentative D call TRBD2 (6 bases). Trimming removed 3 bases from V and 6 bases from J, with 9 bases in between. This CDR3 has 12 amino acids. CDR3 coding DNA: TGTGCCAGCAGTTTTTTGGGGGGCGAGCAGTACTTC. Amino acid sequence: CASSFLGGEQYF.

This clonotype appeared a few times. The chain combines TRBV24-1 with TRBJ2-3, with 11 bases lining up with TRBD2. The CDR3 is 16 amino acids. Trimming removed 4 bases from V and 3 bases from J; junction bases left unmatched: 5. The germline V gene has CDR1 KGHDR and CDR2 SFDVKD. Here the CDR3 DNA reads TGTGCCACCAGTGAAACTCCTAGCGGGAGGACAGATACGCAGTATTTT. Translated: CATSETPSGRTDTQYF.

The chain links TRBV6-2 or TRBV6-3 to TRBJ1-5; D not resolved. This CDR3 spans 13 amino acids. From germline, CDR1 is MNHEY and CDR2 SVGEGT. V was clipped by 0 bases and J by 6 bases, with 6 bases between them. CDR3: CASSYSSRQPQHF. CDR3 sequence (DNA): TGTGCCAGCAGTTACTCGTCCCGTCAGCCCCAGCATTTT.